This TCR beta chain was identified during a study of blood T cells in healthy people across ages. Study-wide results and caveats: Across the age range, TCR beta diversity per million T cells fell in a roughly linear way.

This clonotype has just a few counts. Its antigen is unknown. For the second PCR, which ran for roughly 6 to 11 cycles, a sample-barcoded 5' primer and a J-beta primer mix were used. Using its own MiXCR run on the 5' RACE reads, TCRdb lists one record per CDR3 protein. The sample has about 1.6 million distinct CDR3 sequences; 30% to 35% are singletons. The sequenced sample consisted of blood. This clonotype was obtained from a woman aged 30 to 39 in good health.

The CDR3 spells CASGLYLGLDTQYF. As DNA, the CDR3 is TGTGCCAGCGGTCTATACCTCGGGCTGGATACGCAGTATTTT. V is TRBV6-6 and J is TRBJ2-3; D not resolved. Germline loops: CDR1 MNHNY, CDR2 SVGAGI (reference sequence). Trimming left V 8 bases short and J 6 bases short, with 18 bases between. The CDR3 consists of 14 residues.